These T cell receptor beta chains were read from a single sample in a study of shared clonotypes between healthy human individuals. Measured with immunoSEQ multiplex PCR; TCRdb has only the in-frame clones, and not every one. The sample lists under 2,500,000 clones, approximately 95% seen once, with approximately 0.13% in the top ten. Input material: naive CD4+ T cells sorted from blood. These receptors were taken from a man between 18 and 35 years old in good health. Both conserved end residues are part of each CDR3. A D gene is named only where the DNA matches it firmly.

j_gene: TRBJ2-3; d_gene: NA; v_gene: TRBV11-2; CDR3aa: CASSRDGIRGESQYF; CDR3nt: TGTGCCAGCAGCCGGGACGGGATTAGGGGAGAATCGCAGTATTTT
j_gene: TRBJ1-1; d_gene: TRBD1; v_gene: TRBV4-3; CDR3aa: CASSQAGDRVGTEAFF; CDR3nt: TGCGCCAGCAGCCAAGCCGGGGACAGGGTCGGCACTGAAGCTTTCTTT
j_gene: TRBJ1-6; d_gene: NA; v_gene: TRBV27; CDR3aa: CASSLNFAVNSPLHF; CDR3nt: TGTGCCAGCAGTTTAAATTTCGCAGTAAATTCACCCCTCCACTTT
j_gene: TRBJ2-7; d_gene: TRBD2; v_gene: TRBV10-3; CDR3aa: CAISVLSGTPYEQYF; CDR3nt: TGTGCCATCAGTGTTCTAAGCGGGACGCCCTACGAGCAGTACTTC
j_gene: TRBJ1-5; d_gene: NA; v_gene: TRBV7-2; CDR3aa: CASSKDTGFNQPQHF; CDR3nt: TGTGCCAGCAGCAAAGATACAGGGTTCAATCAGCCCCAGCATTTT
j_gene: TRBJ2-7; d_gene: TRBD1; v_gene: TRBV18; CDR3aa: CASSLNRGPYEQYF; CDR3nt: TGTGCCAGCTCATTAAACAGGGGGCCCTACGAGCAGTACTTC
j_gene: TRBJ2-5; d_gene: NA; v_gene: TRBV10-3; CDR3aa: CAISESSIQKTQYF; CDR3nt: TGTGCCATCAGTGAGTCGTCAATCCAGAAGACCCAGTACTTC
j_gene: TRBJ2-7; d_gene: NA; v_gene: TRBV5-4; CDR3aa: CASSFPGLSYEQYF; CDR3nt: TGTGCCAGCAGCTTTCCGGGACTCTCCTACGAGCAGTACTTC
j_gene: TRBJ2-1; d_gene: TRBD1; v_gene: TRBV7-3; CDR3aa: CASSLGTGKYNEQFF; CDR3nt: TGTGCCAGCAGCTTAGGGACAGGGAAATACAATGAGCAGTTCTTC
j_gene: TRBJ2-2; d_gene: TRBD1; v_gene: TRBV18; CDR3aa: CASSPTGVPGTGELFF; CDR3nt: TGTGCCAGCTCACCCACAGGGGTTCCAGGCACCGGGGAGCTGTTTTTT
j_gene: TRBJ1-4; d_gene: NA; v_gene: TRBV25-1; CDR3aa: CASSEFEGWNEKLFF; CDR3nt: TGTGCCAGCAGTGAATTCGAAGGATGGAATGAAAAACTGTTTTTT
j_gene: TRBJ2-5; d_gene: NA; v_gene: TRBV4-3; CDR3aa: CASSQDRGGQETQYF; CDR3nt: TGCGCCAGCAGCCAAGACCGAGGGGGGCAAGAGACCCAGTACTTC
j_gene: TRBJ1-4; d_gene: NA; v_gene: TRBV9; CDR3aa: CASSAAQANEKLFF; CDR3nt: TGTGCCAGCAGCGCCGCACAGGCTAATGAAAAACTGTTTTTT
j_gene: TRBJ1-4; d_gene: NA; v_gene: TRBV10-2; CDR3aa: CASSTPQGEKLFF; CDR3nt: TGCGCCAGCAGTACCCCCCAAGGCGAAAAACTGTTTTTT
j_gene: TRBJ2-7; d_gene: NA; v_gene: TRBV6-5; CDR3aa: CASSLRGLTGEQYF; CDR3nt: TGTGCCAGCAGTCTGCGCGGCCTAACAGGCGAGCAGTACTTC
j_gene: TRBJ2-4; d_gene: NA; v_gene: TRBV10-3; CDR3aa: CAISEDGGKNIQYF; CDR3nt: TGTGCCATCAGTGAGGACGGTGGGAAAAACATTCAGTACTTC
j_gene: TRBJ2-7; d_gene: NA; v_gene: TRBV7-2; CDR3aa: CASSPPGRGEQYF; CDR3nt: TGTGCCAGCAGCCCCCCGGGTAGGGGGGAGCAGTACTTC
j_gene: TRBJ1-2; d_gene: NA; v_gene: TRBV6-1; CDR3aa: CASSEGAATNYGYTF; CDR3nt: TGTGCCAGCAGTGAAGGGGCAGCTACTAACTATGGCTACACCTTC
j_gene: TRBJ1-5; d_gene: TRBD1; v_gene: TRBV5-1; CDR3aa: CASSPGTDYSNQPQHF; CDR3nt: TGCGCCAGCAGCCCCGGGACAGATTATAGCAATCAGCCCCAGCATTTT
j_gene: TRBJ1-6; d_gene: TRBD1; v_gene: TRBV30; CDR3aa: CAWRRDSINSPLHF; CDR3nt: TGTGCCTGGAGACGGGACAGTATAAATTCACCCCTCCACTTT
j_gene: TRBJ1-3; d_gene: TRBD1; v_gene: TRBV9; CDR3aa: CASSGQQGHSGNTIYF; CDR3nt: TGTGCCAGCAGCGGGCAACAGGGGCACTCTGGAAACACCATATATTTT
j_gene: TRBJ2-1; d_gene: NA; v_gene: TRBV6-5; CDR3aa: CASSYSGESYNEQFF; CDR3nt: TGTGCCAGCAGTTACTCAGGGGAATCCTACAATGAGCAGTTCTTC